This entry lists 12 T cell receptor beta chains sequenced from one sample in a study of identical twins (dated by TCRdb to 2016 to 2017). To prepare the library, 5' RACE was applied. The sequencer listed for this sample is Illumina HiSeq 2000. TCRdb handled the public reads itself, with Q25 trimming in fastp and clone calling in MiXCR, and kept productive beta chains. Entries are consolidated by CDR3 protein sequence, retaining the most common genes and DNA. The sample table contains about 730,000 distinct CDR3 sequences; only one count was recorded for 21% of them. The ten biggest clones cover around 4.5% of the sample. These same records also appear under a second study, on T cells expressing NK-cell markers.

Specimen: PBMCs. The receptor set was obtained from a woman aged 18-35 years in good health.

The chain couples TRBV27 to TRBJ2-7; a possible D gene is TRBD1 (6 bases). There are 16 residues in the CDR3. With 6 bases removed from V and 6 bases from J, the gap between germline ends came to 24 bases. In germline, CDR1 is MNHEY, CDR2 SMNVEV (reference sequence). The CDR3 loop reads CASSRGAKLGATEQYF. Written as DNA, the CDR3 is TGTGCCAGCAGCCGGGGAGCCAAGTTGGGGGCAACCGAGCAGTACTTC.

This clonotype was counted ten times or more. The chain is built from TRBV4-3 and TRBJ2-7; 9 bases are shared with TRBD2. This CDR3 region has 17 residues. Germline CDR1 is LGHNA and CDR2 is YSLEER. The trim removed 0 bases at V and 0 bases at J, leaving 6 bases unmatched. CDR3 in DNA: TGCGCCAGCAGCCAAGATGCAGCTAGCGGGGTCTCCTACGAGCAGTACTTC. This gives the protein CASSQDAASGVSYEQYF.

The J gene is TRBJ1-6, the V gene TRBV4-2; maybe TRBD1 (6 bases). CDR1 LGHNA and CDR2 YNFKEQ come from the germline V gene. This CDR3 comprises 18 residues. The germline V and J ends were trimmed by 0 bases and 2 bases, with 14 bases remaining between them. The CDR3 DNA reads TGTGCCAGCAGCCAAGAAGGGGCCAGGGGCGCCTATAATTCACCCCTCCACTTT. It is translated as CASSQEGARGAYNSPLHF.

This chain connects TRBV20-1 to TRBJ1-2, with TRBD1 as a possible D gene (5 bases). V was trimmed by 5 bases and J by 3 bases, leaving 10 bases between them. The CDR3 spans 12 residues. The germline V gene has CDR1 DFQATT and CDR2 SNEGSKA (reference sequence). The CDR3 nucleotides read TGCAGTGCTGTAGGACATGACTATGGCTACACCTTC. Translating gives CSAVGHDYGYTF.

J is TRBJ2-1 and V is TRBV12-3 or TRBV12-4; 11 bases agree with TRBD1. Trimming at V came to 5 bases and at J to 2 bases, leaving 11 bases not matched to a gene. The CDR3 is 18 amino acids. CDR3 in DNA: TGTGCCAGCAGTCCCGCCGGGACAGGGGGAGCCCCCTACAATGAGCAGTTCTTC. Translating gives CASSPAGTGGAPYNEQFF.

Here the CDR3 reads CAISELGRAMETQYF. The CDR3 DNA is TGTGCCATCAGTGAACTCGGCAGGGCAATGGAGACCCAGTACTTC. The chain employs TRBV10-3 and TRBJ2-5, with D maybe TRBD1 (5 bases). This CDR3 is built from 15 residues. The V end was cut by 3 bases, the J end by 5 bases, with 16 bases between. CDR1 and CDR2 (germline): ENHRY, SYGVKD.

DNA of the CDR3: TGTGCCTGGAATCCGGGACTAGCGGAGAATACGCAGTATTTT. Translating it yields CAWNPGLAENTQYF. V and J are TRBV30 and TRBJ2-3; 11 nucleotides align to TRBD2. After removal of 4 bases from V and 7 bases from J, the junction contained 7 bases not matched to a gene. Germline V gives CDR1 GTSNPN, CDR2 SVGIG (reference sequence). The CDR3 has 14 amino acids.

This rearrangement joins TRBV12-3 or TRBV12-4 to TRBJ2-2, with 12 bases fitting TRBD1. The length of the CDR3 is 14 residues. V lost 8 bases to trimming and J lost 4 bases; unmatched junction nucleotides: 2. This chain's CDR3 is CASRDRGPTGELFF. CDR3 nucleotide sequence: TGTGCCAGCCGGGACAGGGGGCCCACCGGGGAGCTGTTTTTT.

This chain connects TRBV20-1 to TRBJ2-1; D may match TRBD1 or TRBD2 (5 bases each). This CDR3 is 14 amino acids long. V was clipped by 2 bases and J by 7 bases, with 15 bases between them. Germline values: CDR1 DFQATT, CDR2 SNEGSKA (reference sequence). The DNA of the CDR3 is TGCAGTGCTAGATGGGACCAGGTTAATAATGAGCAGTTCTTC. Its protein is CSARWDQVNNEQFF.

This clonotype was seen at least ten times. V gene TRBV29-1 combines with J gene TRBJ2-4, with TRBD2 identical over 10 bases. CDR3 length: 16 amino acids. V shed 6 bases and J 6 bases; nucleotides not matched to a gene: 14. Germline CDR1 SQVTM, CDR2 ANQGSEA. CDR3 sequence: CSVISLLAGFGNIQYF. CDR3 bases: TGCAGCGTGATCTCTCTACTAGCGGGATTCGGAAACATTCAGTACTTC.

This clonotype appeared a few times. V usage is TRBV12-3 or TRBV12-4 and J usage is TRBJ2-5; either TRBD1 or TRBD2 may fit D (5 bases each). Trimming took off 6 bases at V and 1 base at J, with 21 bases between the two ends. This CDR3 has 17 amino acids. CDR3 protein: CASRPDPGTFFQETQYF. The DNA for the CDR3 is TGTGCCAGCAGACCTGACCCCGGGACCTTTTTCCAAGAGACCCAGTACTTC.

This clonotype turned up a few times. This chain uses TRBV5-1 with TRBJ2-1, with a tentative D call TRBD2 (7 bases). The germline CDR1 and CDR2 sequences are SGHRS and YFSETQ. Deletions cut 4 bases from V and 10 bases from J, with 15 bases between. The CDR3 consists of 13 residues. CDR3 sequence (DNA): TGCGCCAGCAGCGGGGGGGCGGGCGCGGAGCAGTTCTTC. It yields the protein CASSGGAGAEQFF.